This T cell receptor beta chain was sequenced in a study of blood T cell repertoires in COVID-19. Whole-study context: COVID-19 samples, acute and convalescent, were from the United States, Italy and Spain. In each case, the material was cDNA or gDNA derived from T cells, B-cell-depleted T cells, or PBMCs.

Using immunoSEQ multiplex PCR, the repertoire was profiled, and TCRdb retains in-frame clones only, with some absent. Found here are more than 200,000 clones, about nine tenths of them singletons; the top ten hold roughly 5.7%. Germline CDR1 and CDR2: MNHEY and SMNVEV (reference sequence). The CDR3 covers 12 residues. V was pared by 6 bases and J by 7 bases, with 9 bases between. This clone was counted once. J is TRBJ2-2 and V is TRBV27; D is undetermined. The material sequenced was peripheral blood. The sequence derives from a man older than 75 with acute or convalescent COVID-19. The CDR3 region is CASRRHNGELFF. DNA of the CDR3: TGTGCCAGCAGGAGGCACAACGGGGAGCTGTTTTTT.